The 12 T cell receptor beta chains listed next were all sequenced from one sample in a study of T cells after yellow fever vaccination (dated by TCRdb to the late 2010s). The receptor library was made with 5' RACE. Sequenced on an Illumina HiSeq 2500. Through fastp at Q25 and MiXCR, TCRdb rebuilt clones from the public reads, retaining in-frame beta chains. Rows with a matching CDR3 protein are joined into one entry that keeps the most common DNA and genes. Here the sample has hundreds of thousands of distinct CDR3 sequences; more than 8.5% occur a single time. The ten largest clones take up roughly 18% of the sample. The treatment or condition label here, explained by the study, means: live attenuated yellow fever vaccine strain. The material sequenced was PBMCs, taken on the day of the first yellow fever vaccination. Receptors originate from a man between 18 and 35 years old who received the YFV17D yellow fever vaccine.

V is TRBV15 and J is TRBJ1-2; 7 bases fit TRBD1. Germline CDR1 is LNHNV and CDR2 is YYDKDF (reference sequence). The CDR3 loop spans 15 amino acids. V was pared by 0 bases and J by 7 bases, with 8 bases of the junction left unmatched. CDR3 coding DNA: TGTGCCACCAGCAGAGATCAATGGAAGGGGGCTGGCTACACCTTC. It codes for CATSRDQWKGAGYTF.

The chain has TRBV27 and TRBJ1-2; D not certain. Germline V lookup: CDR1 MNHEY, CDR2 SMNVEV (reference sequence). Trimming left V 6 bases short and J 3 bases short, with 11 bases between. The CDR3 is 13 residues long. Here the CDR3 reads CASRSRRDYGYTF. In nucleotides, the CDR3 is TGTGCCAGCAGATCTCGCCGGGACTATGGCTACACCTTC.

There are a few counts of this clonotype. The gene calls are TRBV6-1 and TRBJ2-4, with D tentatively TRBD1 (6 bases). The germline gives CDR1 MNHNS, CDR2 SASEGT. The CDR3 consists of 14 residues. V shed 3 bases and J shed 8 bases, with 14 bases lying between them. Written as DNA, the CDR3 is TGTGCCAGCAGTGAGCGCAGGGGCAGTTACATTCAGTACTTC. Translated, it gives CASSERRGSYIQYF.

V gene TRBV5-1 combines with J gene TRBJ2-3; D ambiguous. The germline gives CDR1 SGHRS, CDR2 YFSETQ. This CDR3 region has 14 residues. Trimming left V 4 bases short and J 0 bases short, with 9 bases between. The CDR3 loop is CASSPDWSTDTQYF. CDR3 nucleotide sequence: TGCGCCAGCAGCCCCGACTGGAGCACAGATACGCAGTATTTT.

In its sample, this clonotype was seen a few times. In nucleotides, the CDR3 is TGTGCCAGCAGCTTATCTAATGGACTAGTCCAAGAGACCCAGTACTTC. This codes for CASSLSNGLVQETQYF. The rearrangement uses TRBV7-8 and TRBJ2-5; 7 bases match TRBD2. The CDR3 has 16 residues. CDR1 is SGHVS and CDR2 is FQNEAQ in the germline V gene. With 2 bases clipped from V and 1 base from J, the junction kept 7 bases outside the gene matches.

This CDR3 is CASVGTGGTWETQYF. The CDR3 nucleotides read TGTGCCAGCGTTGGGACAGGTGGAACGTGGGAGACCCAGTACTTC. The chain employs TRBV6-5 and TRBJ2-5; the match to TRBD1 covers 8 bases. The CDR3 is 15 residues long. The V gene end was trimmed by 8 bases and the J gene end by 5 bases; junction bases not matched to a gene: 13. CDR1 is MNHEY, CDR2 SVGAGI, per germline.

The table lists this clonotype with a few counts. For the CDR3, the DNA is TGTGCCAGCAGCTTAAGTCGCGGGACTAGGGGCACAGATACGCAGTATTTT. Residues: CASSLSRGTRGTDTQYF. The rearrangement links TRBV7-3 to TRBJ2-3, with 8 bases matching TRBD2. The CDR3 consists of 17 residues. Germline-derived CDR1 and CDR2 are SGHTA and FQGTGA. V shed 1 base, J shed 1 base, and the junction held 7 bases outside the gene matches.

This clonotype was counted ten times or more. Here the CDR3 reads CASSLASGTNEQFF. CDR3 nucleotides: TGTGCCAGCAGCTTGGCATCGGGGACGAATGAGCAGTTCTTC. The rearrangement links TRBV5-5 to TRBJ2-1; D assignment may be TRBD1 or TRBD2 (5 bases each). V dropped 0 bases and J dropped 7 bases, with 11 bases sitting between them. CDR1 and CDR2 (germline): SGHKS, YYEKEE (reference sequence). This CDR3 is built from 14 residues.

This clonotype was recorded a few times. CDR3 residues: CASSLQGRSTDTQYF. As DNA, the CDR3 is TGTGCCAGCAGCCTCCAGGGGAGAAGCACAGATACGCAGTATTTT. The V call is TRBV7-3, the J call TRBJ2-3, with D perhaps matching TRBD1 (6 bases). V lost 5 bases and J lost 0, with 12 bases in between. CDR1 is SGHTA, CDR2 FQGTGA, per germline. The CDR3 covers 15 residues.

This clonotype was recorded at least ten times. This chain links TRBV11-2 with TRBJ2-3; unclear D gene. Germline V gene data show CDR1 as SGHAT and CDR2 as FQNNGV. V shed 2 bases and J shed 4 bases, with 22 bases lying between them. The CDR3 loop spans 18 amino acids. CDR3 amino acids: CASSLFGFGQDSPDTQYF. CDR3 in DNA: TGTGCCAGCAGCTTATTCGGGTTTGGGCAGGATTCCCCAGATACGCAGTATTTT.

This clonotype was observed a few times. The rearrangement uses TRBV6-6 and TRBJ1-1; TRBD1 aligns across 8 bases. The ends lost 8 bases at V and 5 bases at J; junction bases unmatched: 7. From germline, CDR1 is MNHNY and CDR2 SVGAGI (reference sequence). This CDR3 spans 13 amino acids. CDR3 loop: CASRRGLRTEAFF. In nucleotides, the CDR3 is TGTGCCAGCCGCAGGGGGCTGAGGACTGAAGCTTTCTTT.

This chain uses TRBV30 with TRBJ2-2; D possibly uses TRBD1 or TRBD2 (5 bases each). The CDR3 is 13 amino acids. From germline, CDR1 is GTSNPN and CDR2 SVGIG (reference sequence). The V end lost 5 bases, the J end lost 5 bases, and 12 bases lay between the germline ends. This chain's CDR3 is CAWGTTMTGELFF. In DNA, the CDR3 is TGTGCCTGGGGGACGACCATGACCGGGGAGCTGTTTTTT. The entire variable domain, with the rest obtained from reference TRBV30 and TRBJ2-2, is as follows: SQTIHQWPATLVQPVGSPLSLECTVEGTSNPNLYWYRQAAGRGLQLLFYSVGIGQISSEVPQNLSASRPQDRQFILSSKKLLLSDSGFYLCAWGTTMTGELFFGEGSRLTVL.